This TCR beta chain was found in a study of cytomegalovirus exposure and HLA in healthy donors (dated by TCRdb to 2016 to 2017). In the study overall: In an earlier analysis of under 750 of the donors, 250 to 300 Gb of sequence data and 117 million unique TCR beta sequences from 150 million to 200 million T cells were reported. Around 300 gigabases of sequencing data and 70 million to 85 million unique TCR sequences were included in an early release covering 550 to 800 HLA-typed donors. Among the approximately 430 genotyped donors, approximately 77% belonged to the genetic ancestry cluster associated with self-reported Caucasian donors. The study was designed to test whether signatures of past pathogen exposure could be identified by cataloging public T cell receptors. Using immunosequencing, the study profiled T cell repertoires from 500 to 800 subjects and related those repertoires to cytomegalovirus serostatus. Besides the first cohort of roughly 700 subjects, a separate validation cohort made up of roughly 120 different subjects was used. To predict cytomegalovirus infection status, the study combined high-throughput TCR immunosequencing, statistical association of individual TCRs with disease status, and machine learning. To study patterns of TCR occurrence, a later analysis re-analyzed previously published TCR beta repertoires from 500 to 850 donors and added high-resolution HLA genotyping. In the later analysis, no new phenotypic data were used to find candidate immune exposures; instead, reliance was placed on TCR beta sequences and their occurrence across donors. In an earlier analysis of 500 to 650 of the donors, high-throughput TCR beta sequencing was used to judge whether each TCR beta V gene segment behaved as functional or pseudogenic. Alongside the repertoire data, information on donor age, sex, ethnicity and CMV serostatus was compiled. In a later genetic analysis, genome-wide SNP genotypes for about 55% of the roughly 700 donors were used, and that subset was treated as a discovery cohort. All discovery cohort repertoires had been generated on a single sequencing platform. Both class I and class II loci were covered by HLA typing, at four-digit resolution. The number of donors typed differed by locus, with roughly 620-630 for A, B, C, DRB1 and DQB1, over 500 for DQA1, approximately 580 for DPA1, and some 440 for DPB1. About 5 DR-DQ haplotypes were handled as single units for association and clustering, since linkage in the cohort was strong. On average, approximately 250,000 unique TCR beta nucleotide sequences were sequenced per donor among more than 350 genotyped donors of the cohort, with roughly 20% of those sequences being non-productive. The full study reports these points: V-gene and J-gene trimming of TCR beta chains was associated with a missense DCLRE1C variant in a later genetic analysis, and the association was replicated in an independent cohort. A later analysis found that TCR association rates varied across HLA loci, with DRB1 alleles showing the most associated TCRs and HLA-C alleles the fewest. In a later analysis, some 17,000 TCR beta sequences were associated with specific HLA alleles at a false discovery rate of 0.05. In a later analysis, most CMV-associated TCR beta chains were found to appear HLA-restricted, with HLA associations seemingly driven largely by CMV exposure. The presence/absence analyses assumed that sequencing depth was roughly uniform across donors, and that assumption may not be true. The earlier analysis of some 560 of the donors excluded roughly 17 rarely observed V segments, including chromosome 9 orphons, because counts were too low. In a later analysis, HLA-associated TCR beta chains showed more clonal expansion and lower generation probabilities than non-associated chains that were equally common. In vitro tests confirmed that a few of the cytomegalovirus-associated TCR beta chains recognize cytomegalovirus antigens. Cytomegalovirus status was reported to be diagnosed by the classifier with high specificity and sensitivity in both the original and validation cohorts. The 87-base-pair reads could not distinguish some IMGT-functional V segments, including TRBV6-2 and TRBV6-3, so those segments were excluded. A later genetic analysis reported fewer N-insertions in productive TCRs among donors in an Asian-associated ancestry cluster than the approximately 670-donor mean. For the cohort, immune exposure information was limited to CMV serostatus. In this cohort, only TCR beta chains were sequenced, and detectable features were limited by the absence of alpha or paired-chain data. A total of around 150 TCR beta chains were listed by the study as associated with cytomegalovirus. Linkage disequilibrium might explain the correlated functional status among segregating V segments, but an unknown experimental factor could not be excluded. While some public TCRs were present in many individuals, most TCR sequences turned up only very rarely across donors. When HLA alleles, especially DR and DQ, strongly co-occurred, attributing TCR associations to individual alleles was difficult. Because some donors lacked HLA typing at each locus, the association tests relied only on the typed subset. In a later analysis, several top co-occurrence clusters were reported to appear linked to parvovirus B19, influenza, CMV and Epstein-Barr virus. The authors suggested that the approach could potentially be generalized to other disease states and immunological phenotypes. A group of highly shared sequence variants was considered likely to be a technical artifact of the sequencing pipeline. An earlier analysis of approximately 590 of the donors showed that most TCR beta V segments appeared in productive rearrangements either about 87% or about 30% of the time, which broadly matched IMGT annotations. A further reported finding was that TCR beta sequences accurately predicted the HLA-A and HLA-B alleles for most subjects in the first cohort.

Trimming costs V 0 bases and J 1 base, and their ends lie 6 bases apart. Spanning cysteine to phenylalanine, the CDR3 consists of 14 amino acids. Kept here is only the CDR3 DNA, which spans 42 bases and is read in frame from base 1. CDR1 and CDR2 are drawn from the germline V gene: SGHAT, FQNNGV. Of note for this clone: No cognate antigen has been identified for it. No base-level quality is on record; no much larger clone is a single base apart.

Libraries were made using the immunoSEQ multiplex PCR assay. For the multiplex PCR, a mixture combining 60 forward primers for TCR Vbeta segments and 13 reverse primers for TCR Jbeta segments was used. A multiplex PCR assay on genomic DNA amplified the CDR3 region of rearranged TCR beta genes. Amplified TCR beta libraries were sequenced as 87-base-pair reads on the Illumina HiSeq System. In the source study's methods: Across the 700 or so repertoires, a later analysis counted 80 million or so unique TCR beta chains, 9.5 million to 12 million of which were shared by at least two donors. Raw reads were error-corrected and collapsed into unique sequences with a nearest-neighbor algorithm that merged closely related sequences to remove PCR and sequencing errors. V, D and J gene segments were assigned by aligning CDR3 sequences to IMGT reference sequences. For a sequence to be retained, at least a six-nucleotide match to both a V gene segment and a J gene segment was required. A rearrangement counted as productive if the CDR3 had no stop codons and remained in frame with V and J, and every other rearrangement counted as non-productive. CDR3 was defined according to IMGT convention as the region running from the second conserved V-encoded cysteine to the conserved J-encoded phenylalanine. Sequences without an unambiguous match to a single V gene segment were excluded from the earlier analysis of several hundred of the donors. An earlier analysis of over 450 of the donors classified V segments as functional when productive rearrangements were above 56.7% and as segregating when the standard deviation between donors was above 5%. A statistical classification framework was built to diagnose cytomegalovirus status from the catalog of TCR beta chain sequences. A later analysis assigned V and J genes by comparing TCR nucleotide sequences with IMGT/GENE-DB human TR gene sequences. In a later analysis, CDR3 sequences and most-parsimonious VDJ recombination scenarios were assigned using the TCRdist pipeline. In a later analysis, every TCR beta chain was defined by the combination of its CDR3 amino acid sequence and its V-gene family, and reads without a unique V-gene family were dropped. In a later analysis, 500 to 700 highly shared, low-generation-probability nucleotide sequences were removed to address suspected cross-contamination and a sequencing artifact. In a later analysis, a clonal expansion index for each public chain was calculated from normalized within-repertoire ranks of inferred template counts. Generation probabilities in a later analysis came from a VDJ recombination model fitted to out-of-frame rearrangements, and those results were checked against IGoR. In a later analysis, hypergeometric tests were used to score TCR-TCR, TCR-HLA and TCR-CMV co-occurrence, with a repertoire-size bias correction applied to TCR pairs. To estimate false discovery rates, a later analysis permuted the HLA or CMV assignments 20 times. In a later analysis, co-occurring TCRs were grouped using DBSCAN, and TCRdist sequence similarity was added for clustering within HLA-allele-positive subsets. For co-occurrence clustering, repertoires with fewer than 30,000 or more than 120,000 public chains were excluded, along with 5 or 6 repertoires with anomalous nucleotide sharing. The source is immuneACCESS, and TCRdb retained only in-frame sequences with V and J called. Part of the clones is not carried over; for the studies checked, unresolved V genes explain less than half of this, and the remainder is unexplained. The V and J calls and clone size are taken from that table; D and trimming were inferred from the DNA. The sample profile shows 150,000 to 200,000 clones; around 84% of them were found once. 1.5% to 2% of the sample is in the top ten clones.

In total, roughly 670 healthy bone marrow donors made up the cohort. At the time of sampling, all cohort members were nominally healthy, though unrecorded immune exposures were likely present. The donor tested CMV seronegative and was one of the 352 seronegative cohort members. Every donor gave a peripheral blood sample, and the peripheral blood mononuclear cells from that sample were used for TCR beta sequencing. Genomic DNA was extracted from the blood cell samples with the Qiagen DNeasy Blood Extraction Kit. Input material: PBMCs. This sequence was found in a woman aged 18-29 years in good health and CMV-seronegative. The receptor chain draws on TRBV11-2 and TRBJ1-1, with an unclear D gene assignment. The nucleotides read TGTGCCAGCAGCTTAGATCACAGGAACACTGAAGCTTTCTTT. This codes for CASSLDHRNTEAFF. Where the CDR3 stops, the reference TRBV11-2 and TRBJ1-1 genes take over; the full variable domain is EAGVAQSPRYKIIEKRQSVAFWCNPISGHATLYWYQQILGQGPKLLIQFQNNGVVDDSQLPKDRFSAERLKGVDSTLKIQPAKLEDSAVYLCASSLDHRNTEAFFGQGTRLTVV.